This T cell receptor (beta chain) stems from a study of blood T cell repertoires in COVID-19. Original analysis: By means of reference gene primer amplification, nucleated cell counts were estimated. TCRdb's copy holds only in-frame clones and misses some; the assay was immunoSEQ multiplex PCR. That table is the source of V, J and clone size, and D and trimming were worked out from the DNA. Of about 220,000 clones listed, approximately 85% are singletons. Seattle patients were enrolled during active infection and followed longitudinally. This CDR3 spans 14 amino acids. V trimming: 10 bases; J trimming: 7 bases; junction bases outside the gene matches: 15. The germline V gene has CDR1 LNHDA and CDR2 SQIVND (reference sequence).

The sequenced sample consisted of peripheral blood. The clonotype comes from a woman aged 65 to 85 with COVID-19, enrolled during active disease. The V call is TRBV19, the J call TRBJ1-2; 7 positions match TRBD1. The CDR3: CATVSTGDQFGYTF. For the CDR3, the DNA is TGTGCCACAGTAAGCACAGGGGATCAGTTTGGCTACACCTTC.